The 12 T cell receptor beta chains given below trace back to one sample, sequenced in a study of memory CD8 T cells in hepatitis C reinfection. The data were produced by immunoSEQ multiplex PCR, yet TCRdb's version contains in-frame clones alone and is incomplete. The table lists some 40,000 clones, 88% of them singletons, with about 1.3% in the top ten. Stated time point: peak reinfection, 3 to 8 weeks after reinfection detection. TCR sequencing was done directly ex vivo on sorted cells, without expansion in vitro. The material sequenced was naive CD8+ T cells sorted from blood. The receptors were sampled from a man between 18 and 35 years old with hepatitis C virus infection.

The gene calls are TRBV7-9 and TRBJ2-7; 9 positions match TRBD1. The trim removed 4 bases at V and 5 bases at J, leaving 6 bases unmatched. Germline lookup yields CDR1 SEHNR and CDR2 FQNEAQ (reference sequence). This CDR3 has 14 amino acids. The CDR3 reads CASSSRDRVNEQYF. The CDR3 DNA reads as TGTGCCAGCAGCTCCCGGGACAGGGTCAACGAGCAGTACTTC.

The chain couples TRBV27 to TRBJ2-1; D perhaps matches TRBD2 (6 bases). This CDR3 is built from 14 residues. Germline CDR1 MNHEY, CDR2 SMNVEV (reference sequence). Between the trimmed V and J ends, which lost 1 base and 8 bases, there was a span of 12 bases. CDR3 bases: TGTGCCAGCAGTTTATACGGGAGTATGGATGAGCAGTTCTTC. Encoded protein: CASSLYGSMDEQFF.

The rearrangement uses TRBV10-1 and TRBJ2-7; 8 bases are shared with TRBD1. This CDR3 spans 13 amino acids. Germline CDR1 is WNHNN and CDR2 is SYGVQD (reference sequence). The junction had 6 bases not matched to a gene; V was cut back by 6 bases and J by 5 bases. The CDR3 DNA sequence: TGCGCCAGCAGCCTGGACAGGGCAAACGAGCAGTACTTC. Encoded protein: CASSLDRANEQYF.

V is TRBV4-3 and J is TRBJ2-1, with D perhaps TRBD2 (5 bases). Germline CDR1 LGHNA, CDR2 YSLEER. V was pared by 0 bases and J by 10 bases, with 10 bases between. This CDR3 has 13 residues. The CDR3 spells CASSQDPGEEQFF. The CDR3 nucleotides read TGCGCCAGCAGCCAAGATCCCGGGGAGGAGCAGTTCTTC.

The chain joins TRBV6-6 to TRBJ1-5, with D possibly TRBD1 on 5 matching bases. V was trimmed by 7 bases and J by 7 bases, leaving 14 bases between them. The germline V gene encodes CDR1 MNHNY and CDR2 SVGAGI (reference sequence). The CDR3 length is 13 residues. The CDR3 DNA reads as TGTGCCAGCACCCTAGGGGTCGGACAGCCCCAGCATTTT. Translation gives CASTLGVGQPQHF.

The V call is TRBV15, the J call TRBJ2-5; TRBD1 matches at 10 bases. Unmatched junction bases numbered 5, after V lost 5 bases and J lost 5 bases. Germline V gene sequence: CDR1 LNHNV, CDR2 YYDKDF (reference sequence). CDR3 length equals 14 residues. The DNA for the CDR3 is TGTGCCACCAGCTTGGGGACAGGGGAGGAGACCCAGTACTTC. Residues: CATSLGTGEETQYF.

The gene calls are TRBV6-5 and TRBJ1-5; D uncertain. The CDR3 consists of 14 residues. V lost 5 bases and J 4 bases, leaving 12 bases between the germline ends. CDR1 is MNHEY and CDR2 is SVGAGI in the germline V gene. The CDR3 sequence: CASSPGGVNQPQHF. CDR3 DNA sequence: TGTGCCAGCAGTCCCGGCGGGGTAAATCAGCCCCAGCATTTT.

This chain uses TRBV28 with TRBJ1-1, with 8 bases identical to TRBD1. Germline CDR1 MDHEN, CDR2 SYDVKM. The CDR3 runs 18 residues. Trimming removed 7 bases from V and 2 bases from J; junction bases left unmatched: 18. CDR3 DNA sequence: TGTGCCAGCAAACTGGACGCAGGGGGCCGGAGACTTAACACTGAAGCTTTCTTT. Amino acid sequence: CASKLDAGGRRLNTEAFF.

The V gene is TRBV29-1, the J gene TRBJ1-1; 8 nucleotides agree with TRBD1. The germline V gene encodes CDR1 SQVTM and CDR2 ANQGSEA. The CDR3 is 15 amino acids. The V segment lost 3 bases and the J segment 1 base; nucleotides outside the gene matches: 7. This CDR3 is CSVEGPGTGNTEAFF. The CDR3 DNA sequence: TGCAGCGTTGAGGGGCCTGGGACAGGGAACACTGAAGCTTTCTTT.

The chain is built from TRBV30 and TRBJ2-2, with TRBD2 as a possible D gene (6 bases). This CDR3 contains 17 residues. With 0 bases removed from V and 4 bases from J, the gap between germline ends came to 18 bases. Germline CDR1 GTSNPN, CDR2 SVGIG (reference sequence). CDR3 sequence: CAWSVAGAGLGTGELFF. For the CDR3, the DNA is TGTGCCTGGAGTGTAGCCGGGGCGGGATTGGGCACCGGGGAGCTGTTTTTT.

There are a few counts of this clone. The chain recombines TRBV5-1 with TRBJ1-1, with 8 nucleotides matching TRBD1. This CDR3 comprises 14 residues. V was clipped by 4 bases and J by 1 base; unmatched bases: 3. Germline CDR1 SGHRS, CDR2 YFSETQ. CDR3 in amino acids: CASSHGQGNTEAFF. CDR3 in DNA: TGCGCCAGCAGCCATGGACAGGGGAACACTGAAGCTTTCTTT.

This rearrangement joins TRBV7-8 to TRBJ1-2; 7 bases map to TRBD1. V was pared by 5 bases and J by 4 bases, with 10 bases of the junction left unmatched. Germline loops: CDR1 SGHVS, CDR2 FQNEAQ. The CDR3 has 15 residues. The CDR3: CASSLEPGQLYGYTF. The CDR3 region has the DNA TGTGCCAGCAGCCTCGAGCCGGGACAGCTCTATGGCTACACCTTC.